This T cell receptor (beta chain) is drawn from a study of blood T cell repertoires in COVID-19. Data came from immunoSEQ multiplex PCR; TCRdb stores just in-frame clones and leaves some out. The sample holds under 300,000 clones; around 90% are singletons and the top ten take 2% to 2.5%. The V gene's germline CDR1 is SGHTA and CDR2 FQGNSA. J lost 6 bases, V lost 7 bases, and 14 bases had no gene match. The CDR3 is 16 amino acids. The material sequenced was peripheral blood. The V call is TRBV7-2, the J call TRBJ2-1, with 8 positions matching TRBD2. This TCR was sampled from a man between 45 and 60 years old with acute or convalescent COVID-19. Here the CDR3 DNA reads TGTGCCAGCACCCTAGGGGCGGGGGGCACAGGCAATGAGCAGTTCTTC. Residues: CASTLGAGGTGNEQFF.